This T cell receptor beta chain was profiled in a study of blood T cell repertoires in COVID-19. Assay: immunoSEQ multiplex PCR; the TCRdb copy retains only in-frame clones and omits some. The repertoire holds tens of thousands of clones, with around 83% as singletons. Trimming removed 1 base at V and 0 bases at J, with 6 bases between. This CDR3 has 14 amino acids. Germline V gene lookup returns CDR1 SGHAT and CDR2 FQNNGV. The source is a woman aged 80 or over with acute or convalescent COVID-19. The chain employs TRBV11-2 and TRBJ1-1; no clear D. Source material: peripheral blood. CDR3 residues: CASSLVTVNTEAFF. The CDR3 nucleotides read TGTGCCAGCAGCTTAGTCACAGTGAACACTGAAGCTTTCTTT.